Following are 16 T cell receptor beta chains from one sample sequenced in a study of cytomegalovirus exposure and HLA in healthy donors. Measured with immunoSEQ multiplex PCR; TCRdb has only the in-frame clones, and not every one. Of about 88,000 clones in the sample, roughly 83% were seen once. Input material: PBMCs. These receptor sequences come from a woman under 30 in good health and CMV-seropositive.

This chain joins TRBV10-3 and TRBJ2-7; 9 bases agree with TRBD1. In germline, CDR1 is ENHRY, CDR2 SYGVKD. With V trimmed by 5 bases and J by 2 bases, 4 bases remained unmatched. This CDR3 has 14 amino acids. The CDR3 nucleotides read TGTGCCATCAGTCCCGGGACAGGGACCTACGAGCAGTACTTC. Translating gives CAISPGTGTYEQYF.

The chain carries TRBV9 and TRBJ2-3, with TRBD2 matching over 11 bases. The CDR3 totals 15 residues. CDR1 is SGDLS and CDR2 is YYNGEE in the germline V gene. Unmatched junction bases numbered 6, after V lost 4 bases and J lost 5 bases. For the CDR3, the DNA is TGTGCCAGCAGCTTAGCGGGGGGGCTTCAAGATACGCAGTATTTT. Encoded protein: CASSLAGGLQDTQYF.

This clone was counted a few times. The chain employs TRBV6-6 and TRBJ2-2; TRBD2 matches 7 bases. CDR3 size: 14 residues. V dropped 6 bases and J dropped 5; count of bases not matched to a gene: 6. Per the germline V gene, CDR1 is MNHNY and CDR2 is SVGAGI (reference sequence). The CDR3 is CASSNRRETGELFF. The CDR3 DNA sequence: TGTGCCAGCAGCAATCGGCGGGAGACCGGGGAGCTGTTTTTT.

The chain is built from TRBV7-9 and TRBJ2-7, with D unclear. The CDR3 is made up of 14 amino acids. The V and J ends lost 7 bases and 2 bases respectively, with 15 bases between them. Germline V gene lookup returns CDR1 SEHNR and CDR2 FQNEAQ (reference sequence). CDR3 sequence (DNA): TGTGCCAGCACCCCCCCCCAGGATCCCTACGAGCAGTACTTC. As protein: CASTPPQDPYEQYF.

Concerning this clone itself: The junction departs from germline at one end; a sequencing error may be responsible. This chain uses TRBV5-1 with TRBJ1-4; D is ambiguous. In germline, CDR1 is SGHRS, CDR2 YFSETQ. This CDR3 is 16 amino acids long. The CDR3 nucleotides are TGCGCCAGCAGCGCTAGTCCGACTTGGACTAATGAAAAACTATTTTTT. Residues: CASSASPTWTNEKLFF.

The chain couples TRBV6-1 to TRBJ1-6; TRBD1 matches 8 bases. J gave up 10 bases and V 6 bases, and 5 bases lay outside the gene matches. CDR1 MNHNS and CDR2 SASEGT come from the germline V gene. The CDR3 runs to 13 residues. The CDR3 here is CASSGQGGSPLHF. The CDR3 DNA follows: TGTGCCAGCAGCGGACAGGGAGGATCACCCCTCCACTTT.

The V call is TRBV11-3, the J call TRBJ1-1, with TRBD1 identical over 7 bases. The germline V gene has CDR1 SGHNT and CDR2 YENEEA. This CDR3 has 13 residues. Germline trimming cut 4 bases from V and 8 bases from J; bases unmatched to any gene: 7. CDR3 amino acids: CASSSETGTEAFF. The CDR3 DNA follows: TGTGCCAGCAGCTCCGAGACAGGGACGGAAGCTTTCTTT.

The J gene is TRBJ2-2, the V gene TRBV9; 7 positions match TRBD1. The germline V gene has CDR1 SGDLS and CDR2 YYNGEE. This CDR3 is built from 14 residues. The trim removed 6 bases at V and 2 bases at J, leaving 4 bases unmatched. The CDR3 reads CASNRDSNTGELFF. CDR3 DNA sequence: TGTGCCAGCAACCGGGACAGCAACACCGGGGAGCTGTTTTTT.

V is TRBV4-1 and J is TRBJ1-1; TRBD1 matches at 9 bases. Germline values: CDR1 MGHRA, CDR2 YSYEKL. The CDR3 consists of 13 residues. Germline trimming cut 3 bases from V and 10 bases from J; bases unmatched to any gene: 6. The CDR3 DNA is TGCGCCAGCAGCCAGGGGGACAGGGCGTCAGCTTTCTTT. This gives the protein CASSQGDRASAFF.

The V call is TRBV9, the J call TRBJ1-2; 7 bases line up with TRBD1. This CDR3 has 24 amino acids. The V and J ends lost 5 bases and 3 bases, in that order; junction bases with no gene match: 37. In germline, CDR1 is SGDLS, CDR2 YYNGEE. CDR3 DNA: TGTGCCAGCAGGGAAATCATGACCCAAGGGGGCGCAGAAGGACCCCCCAGTAAATACTATGGCTACACCTTC. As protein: CASREIMTQGGAEGPPSKYYGYTF.

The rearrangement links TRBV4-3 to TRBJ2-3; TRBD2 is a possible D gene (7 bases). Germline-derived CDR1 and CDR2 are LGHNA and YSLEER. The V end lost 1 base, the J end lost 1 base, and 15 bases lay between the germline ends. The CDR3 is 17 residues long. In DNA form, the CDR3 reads TGCGCCAGCAGCCAAGGCCATGGGGGGGGCCGCACAGATACGCAGTATTTT. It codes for CASSQGHGGGRTDTQYF.

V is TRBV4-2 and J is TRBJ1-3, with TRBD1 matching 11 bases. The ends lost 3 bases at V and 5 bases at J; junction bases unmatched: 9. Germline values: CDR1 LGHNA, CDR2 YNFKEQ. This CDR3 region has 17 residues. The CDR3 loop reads CASSHASGQGARNTIYF. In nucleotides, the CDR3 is TGTGCCAGCAGCCATGCCTCCGGACAGGGGGCAAGAAACACCATATATTTT.

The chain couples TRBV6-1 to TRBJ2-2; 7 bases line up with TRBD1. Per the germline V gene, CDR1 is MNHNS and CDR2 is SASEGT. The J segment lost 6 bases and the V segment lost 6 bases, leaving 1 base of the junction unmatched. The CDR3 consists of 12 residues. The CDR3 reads CASRTGSGELFF. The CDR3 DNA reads TGTGCCAGCAGGACAGGGTCCGGGGAGCTGTTTTTT.

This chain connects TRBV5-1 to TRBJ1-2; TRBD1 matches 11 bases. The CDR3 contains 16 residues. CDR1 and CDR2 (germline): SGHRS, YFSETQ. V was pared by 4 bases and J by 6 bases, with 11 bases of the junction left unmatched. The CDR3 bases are TGCGCCAGCAGCAGAGGGACAGGGGGAAGATTTGATGGCTACACCTTC. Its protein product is CASSRGTGGRFDGYTF.

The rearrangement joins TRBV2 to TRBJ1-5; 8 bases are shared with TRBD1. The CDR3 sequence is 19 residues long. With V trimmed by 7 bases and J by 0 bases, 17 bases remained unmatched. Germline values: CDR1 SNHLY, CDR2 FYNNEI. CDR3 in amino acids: CASNQGRTGPTYSNQPQHF. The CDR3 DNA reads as TGTGCCAGCAACCAGGGTAGGACAGGGCCTACTTATAGCAATCAGCCCCAGCATTTT. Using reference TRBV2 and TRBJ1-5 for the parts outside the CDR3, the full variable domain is EPEVTQTPSHQVTQMGQEVILRCVPISNHLYFYWYRQILGQKVEFLVSFYNNEISEKSEIFDDQFSVERPDGSNFTLKIRSTKLEDSAMYFCASNQGRTGPTYSNQPQHFGDGTRLSIL.

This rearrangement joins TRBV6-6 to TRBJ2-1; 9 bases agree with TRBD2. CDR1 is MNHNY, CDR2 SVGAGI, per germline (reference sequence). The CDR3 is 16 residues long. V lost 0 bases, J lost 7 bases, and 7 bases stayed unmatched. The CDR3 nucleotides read TGTGCCAGCAGTTACTCTAGGTCTAGCGGGGCGAATGAGCAGTTCTTC. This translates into CASSYSRSSGANEQFF.